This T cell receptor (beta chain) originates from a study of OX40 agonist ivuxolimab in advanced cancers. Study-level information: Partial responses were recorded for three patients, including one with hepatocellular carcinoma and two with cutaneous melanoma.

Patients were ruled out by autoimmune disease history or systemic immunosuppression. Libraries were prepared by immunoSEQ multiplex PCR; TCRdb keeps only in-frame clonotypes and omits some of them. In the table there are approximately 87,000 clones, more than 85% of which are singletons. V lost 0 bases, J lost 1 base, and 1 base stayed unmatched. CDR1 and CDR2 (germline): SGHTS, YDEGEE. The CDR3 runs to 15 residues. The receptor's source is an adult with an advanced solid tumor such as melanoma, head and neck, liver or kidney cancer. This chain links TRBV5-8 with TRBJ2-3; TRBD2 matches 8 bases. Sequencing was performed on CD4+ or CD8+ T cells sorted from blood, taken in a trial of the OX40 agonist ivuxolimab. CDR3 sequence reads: CASSLDSGGTDTQYF. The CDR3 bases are TGTGCCAGCAGCTTGGATAGCGGGGGCACAGATACGCAGTATTTT.